This T cell receptor beta chain was profiled in a study of human T cells and chemical hapten exposure. Time point noted: patch test 1, 2 weeks after DPC sensitization. Indicated treatment: therapeutic diphenylcyclopropenone sensitization with weekly scalp DPC. Via MiXCR, TCRdb re-called the RACE reads, giving one row per CDR3 protein. The profile shows some 350,000 distinct CDR3 sequences, approximately 6.3% of them singletons. Study conclusions and caveats: Counts of expanded TCRs at PT1 were positively correlated with patch test score.

Comments on this clonotype: Its target is not known.

Per the germline V gene, CDR1 is SEHNR and CDR2 is FQNEAQ (reference sequence). This CDR3 contains 13 residues. V gave up 4 bases and J gave up 3 bases, with 10 bases separating them. The sequence derives from a woman under 30 with alopecia areata. Some clones in this sample may be carry-over from other donors' samples. This sample comprised whole blood, obtained in connection with sensitization to the hapten diphenylcyclopropenone (DPC). This chain links TRBV7-9 with TRBJ2-7, with unresolved D. CDR3 in amino acids: CASSSRIVYEQYF. The CDR3 DNA reads TGTGCCAGCAGCTCGCGGATAGTCTACGAGCAGTACTTC.